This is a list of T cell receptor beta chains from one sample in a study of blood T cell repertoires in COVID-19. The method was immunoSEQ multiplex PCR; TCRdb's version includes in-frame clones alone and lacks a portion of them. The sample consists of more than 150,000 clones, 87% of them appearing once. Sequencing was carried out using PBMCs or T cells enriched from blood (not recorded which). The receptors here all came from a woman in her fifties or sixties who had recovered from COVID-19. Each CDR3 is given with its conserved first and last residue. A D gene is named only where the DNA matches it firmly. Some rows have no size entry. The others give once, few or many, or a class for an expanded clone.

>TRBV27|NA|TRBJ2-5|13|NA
TGTGCCAGCAGCGTCGGCGGGTGGGAGACCCAGTACTTC
CASSVGGWETQYF
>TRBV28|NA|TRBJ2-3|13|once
TGTGCCAGCAGTTTATTTCTCACAGATACGCAGTATTTT
CASSLFLTDTQYF
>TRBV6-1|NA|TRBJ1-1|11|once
TGTGCCAGCAGTGCAGGCCAGCAAGCTTTCTTT
CASSAGQQAFF
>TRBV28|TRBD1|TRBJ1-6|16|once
TGTGCCAGCAGGAGCGGTAACAGGGGTTTAAATTCACCCCTCCACTTT
CASRSGNRGLNSPLHF
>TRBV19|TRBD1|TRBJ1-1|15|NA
TGTGCCAGTAGTATCCCGGGAGGGGGCAACACTGAAGCTTTCTTT
CASSIPGGGNTEAFF
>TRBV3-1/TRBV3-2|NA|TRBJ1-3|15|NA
TGTGCCAGCAGCCAAGGACTCATCTCTGGAAACACCATATATTTT
CASSQGLISGNTIYF
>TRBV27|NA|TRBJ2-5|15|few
TGTGCCAGCAGTTTAGGTTGGGGCAGTAGGGAGACCCAGTACTTC
CASSLGWGSRETQYF
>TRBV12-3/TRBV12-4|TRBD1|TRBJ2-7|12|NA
TGTGCCAGCAGTCCAAGGGGGCAGGAGGAGTACTTC
CASSPRGQEEYF
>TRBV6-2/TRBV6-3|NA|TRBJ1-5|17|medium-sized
TGTGCCAGCAGTTACTCGAATCCCCGGCGGCTCAATCAGCCCCAGCATTTT
CASSYSNPRRLNQPQHF
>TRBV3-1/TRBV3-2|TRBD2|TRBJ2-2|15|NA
TGTGCCAGCAGCCAAGTGGGACTAGCCCACGGGGAGCTGTTTTTT
CASSQVGLAHGELFF
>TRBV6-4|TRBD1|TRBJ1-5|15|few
TGTGCCAGCATAGTAGGCAGGGGGGGCAATCAGCCCCAGCATTTT
CASIVGRGGNQPQHF
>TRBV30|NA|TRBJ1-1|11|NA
TGTGCCTGGTCTTGGGGGGCTGAAGCTTTCTTT
CAWSWGAEAFF
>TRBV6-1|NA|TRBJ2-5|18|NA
TGTGCCAGCAGTGAAGCGAGCCCGCACCTGACAGTTACAGAGACCCAGTACTTC
CASSEASPHLTVTETQYF
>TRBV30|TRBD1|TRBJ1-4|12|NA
TGTGCCTGGTCGGACAGGGGTGAAAAACTGTTTTTT
CAWSDRGEKLFF
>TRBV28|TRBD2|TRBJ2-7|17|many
TGTGCCAGCAACCCGCCCGGGGGGGCCTGGGGCTCCTACGAGCAGTACTTC
CASNPPGGAWGSYEQYF
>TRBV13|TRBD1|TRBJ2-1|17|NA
TGTGCCAGCAGCCTAACGGGTGACAGGGGGCTAAACAATGAGCAGTTCTTC
CASSLTGDRGLNNEQFF
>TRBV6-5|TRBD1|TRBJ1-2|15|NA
TGTGCCAGCAGTCGACCGGGACAGGGTAACTATGGCTACACCTTC
CASSRPGQGNYGYTF
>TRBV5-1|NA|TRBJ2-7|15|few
TGCGCCAGCACAGACAGTGGCCGACTTACCTACGAGCAGTACTTC
CASTDSGRLTYEQYF
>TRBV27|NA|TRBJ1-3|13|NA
TGTGCCAGCGCCTCCGACAGGATGAACACCATATATTTT
CASASDRMNTIYF
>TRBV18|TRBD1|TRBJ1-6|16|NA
TGTGCCAGCTCACCTCAGACAGGGGCTGGTAATTCACCCCTCCACTTT
CASSPQTGAGNSPLHF
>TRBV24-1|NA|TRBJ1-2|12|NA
TGTGCCACCCGCAGAACTAACTATGGCTACACCTTC
CATRRTNYGYTF
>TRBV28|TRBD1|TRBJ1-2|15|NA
TGTGCCAGCAGTTCCGACCTTGGACAGGGGTCTGGCTACACCTTC
CASSSDLGQGSGYTF
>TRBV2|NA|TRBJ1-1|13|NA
TGTGCCAGCAGTGATTTTCAGAAAACTGAAGCTTTCTTT
CASSDFQKTEAFF
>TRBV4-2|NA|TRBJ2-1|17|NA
TGTGCCAGCAGCCAAGATCTTATCCGCGGGTCCTACAATGAGCAGTTCTTC
CASSQDLIRGSYNEQFF